The 12 T cell receptor beta chains in this list originate from one sample, sequenced in a study of T-cell reconstitution after alpha-beta-depleted transplantation in children. Unique molecular identifiers were used to barcode this TCRbeta library. TCRdb analysed the PCR reads with MiXCR anew, one entry per CDR3 protein. The sample has tens of thousands of distinct CDR3 sequences, 5.5% to 7.5% seen once. The starting material was PBMCs, mostly from graft donor cells, obtained 60 days after TCRalphabeta/CD19-depleted stem cell transplant. These receptors all stem from a female patient aged 2-10 years who had a stem cell transplant for aplastic anemia, so the T cells may come from the graft donor.

This clonotype was seen ten or more times. This chain connects TRBV3-1 to TRBJ2-1; 8 nucleotides agree with TRBD2. With 7 bases clipped from V and 7 bases from J, the junction kept 12 bases outside the gene matches. The germline gives CDR1 LGHDT, CDR2 YNNKEL (reference sequence). There are 15 residues in the CDR3. The CDR3 protein is CASTQSRTSRNEQFF. CDR3 bases: TGTGCCAGCACCCAGAGTAGGACTAGCAGGAATGAGCAGTTCTTC.

This clonotype was counted at least ten times. The chain combines TRBV7-3 with TRBJ2-3; TRBD2 matches at 7 bases. With V trimmed by 4 bases and J by 5 bases, 0 bases remained unmatched. CDR1 is SGHTA, CDR2 FQGTGA, per germline. The CDR3 extends over 12 amino acids. The CDR3 protein is CASSSGGDTQYF. For the CDR3, the DNA is TGTGCCAGCAGCTCGGGAGGAGATACGCAGTATTTT.

This clonotype was seen repeatedly, ten times or more. The J gene is TRBJ1-5, the V gene TRBV6-6; 9 positions match TRBD1. The CDR3 extends over 16 amino acids. V shed 2 bases, J shed 9 bases, and the junction held 11 bases outside the gene matches. In germline, CDR1 is MNHNY, CDR2 SVGAGI (reference sequence). CDR3: CASSYPGQGRSSPQHF. The CDR3 DNA reads TGTGCCAGCAGTTACCCGGGACAGGGAAGGTCGTCGCCCCAGCATTTT.

There are many counts of this clonotype. This chain links TRBV20-1 with TRBJ1-2; 8 nucleotides agree with TRBD1. Germline CDR1 and CDR2: DFQATT and SNEGSKA (reference sequence). CDR3 length: 15 residues. The ends lost 2 bases at V and 8 bases at J; junction bases unmatched: 13. The CDR3 DNA reads as TGCAGTGCTAGACCGACAGGGGACGGGCGTAAAGGCTACACCTTC. As protein: CSARPTGDGRKGYTF.

This clonotype occurred a few times. CDR3 region: CASSFAREETQYF. CDR3 in DNA: TGTGCCAGCAGCTTTGCCAGGGAAGAGACCCAGTACTTC. The J gene is TRBJ2-5, the V gene TRBV7-9, with a weak D call TRBD1 (5 bases). The CDR3 consists of 13 residues. The germline V and J ends were trimmed by 3 bases and 3 bases, with 8 bases remaining between them. Germline CDR1 reads SEHNR; CDR2 reads FQNEAQ (reference sequence).

This clonotype came up many times. The CDR3 nucleotides read TGTGCCAGCAGATCTCCGGGACTAGTGGCCTACGAGCAGTACTTC. Its protein is CASRSPGLVAYEQYF. The rearrangement uses TRBV28 and TRBJ2-7; 8 positions agree with TRBD2. CDR1 and CDR2 from the germline V gene are MDHEN and SYDVKM. The CDR3 extends over 15 amino acids. Germline trimming cut 6 bases from V and 2 bases from J; bases unmatched to any gene: 9. Full variable domain (rest looked up from reference TRBV28 and TRBJ2-7): DVKVTQSSRYLVKRTGEKVFLECVQDMDHENMFWYRQDPGLGLRLIYFSYDVKMKEKGDIPEGYSVSREKKERFSLILESASTNQTSMYLCASRSPGLVAYEQYFGPGTRLTVT.

The J gene is TRBJ2-5, the V gene TRBV12-3 or TRBV12-4; 9 bases are a match to TRBD2. The CDR3 consists of 15 residues. With V trimmed by 6 bases and J by 5 bases, 10 bases remained unmatched. This CDR3 reads CASSLRGGRGETQYF. CDR3 DNA: TGTGCCAGCAGCTTGCGGGGGGGCCGGGGGGAGACCCAGTACTTC.

This clonotype was recorded at least ten times. The chain has TRBV24-1 and TRBJ2-7; D is possibly TRBD2 (6 bases). The CDR3 covers 13 residues. The V gene's germline CDR1 is KGHDR and CDR2 SFDVKD. The V and J ends lost 3 bases and 2 bases respectively, with 7 bases between them. CDR3 DNA: TGTGCCACCAGTGATAGGACTACCTACGAGCAGTACTTC. Its protein product is CATSDRTTYEQYF.

This clonotype was observed a handful of times. CDR3 nucleotide sequence: TGTGCCAGCAGCCCGCGATTCGGACAGGGGAATGAAAAACTGTTTTTT. Encoded protein: CASSPRFGQGNEKLFF. V is TRBV11-2 and J is TRBJ1-4; TRBD1 agrees at 9 bases. Germline CDR1 is SGHAT and CDR2 is FQNNGV. Losses at the gene ends were 5 bases for V and 5 bases for J; bases not matched to a gene: 9. CDR3 length: 16 residues.

V gene TRBV12-3 or TRBV12-4 combines with J gene TRBJ2-5; D perhaps matches TRBD1 (5 bases). V lost 3 bases and J lost 5, with 13 bases in between. This CDR3 has 14 amino acids. CDR3 in amino acids: CASSLGRVGETQYF. The CDR3 DNA is TGTGCCAGCAGTTTGGGCAGGGTCGGGGAGACCCAGTACTTC.

In this sample, this clonotype turned up a few times. V gene TRBV20-1 combines with J gene TRBJ1-4, with D possibly TRBD1 on 6 matching bases. CDR3 length: 15 residues. The germline gives CDR1 DFQATT, CDR2 SNEGSKA (reference sequence). V lost 6 bases and J 8 bases, leaving 22 bases between the germline ends. CDR3 loop: CSAGRGTLRTEKLFF. The CDR3 bases are TGCAGTGCGGGCAGGGGAACACTGAGAACGGAAAAACTGTTTTTT.

CDR3 in amino acids: CASNRGTGASGYTF. DNA of the CDR3: TGTGCCAGCAACCGTGGGACAGGGGCAAGTGGCTACACCTTC. The V gene is TRBV2, the J gene TRBJ1-2; the match to TRBD1 covers 10 bases. J gave up 7 bases and V 7 bases, and 9 bases lay outside the gene matches. CDR1 and CDR2 (germline): SNHLY, FYNNEI. CDR3 size: 14 residues. The full variable domain, in which reference TRBV2 and TRBJ1-2 provide the parts outside the CDR3, is EPEVTQTPSHQVTQMGQEVILRCVPISNHLYFYWYRQILGQKVEFLVSFYNNEISEKSEIFDDQFSVERPDGSNFTLKIRSTKLEDSAMYFCASNRGTGASGYTFGSGTRLTVV.